This TCR beta chain was documented in a study of blood T cell repertoires in COVID-19. Some clones are missing from TCRdb's copy, which holds only in-frame ones; the method was immunoSEQ multiplex PCR. The sample contains around 270,000 clones, 80% to 85% of which appear only once. The germline gives CDR1 SGHNT, CDR2 YYREEE (reference sequence). CDR3 length equals 13 residues. The J segment lost 8 bases and the V segment lost 4 bases, leaving 5 bases of the junction unmatched. This clone was seen only once. The V gene is TRBV5-4, the J gene TRBJ1-4; TRBD1 aligns across 7 bases. The origin of this receptor is a woman between 40 and 50 years old who had recovered from COVID-19. Sequencing was done on a sample of peripheral blood. The CDR3 DNA reads TGTGCCAGCAGCGAGGGGACAGTAGAAAAACTGTTTTTT. This gives the protein CASSEGTVEKLFF. Combining the CDR3 with reference TRBV5-4 and TRBJ1-4 gives the whole variable domain ETGVTQSPTHLIKTRGQQVTLRCSSQSGHNTVSWYQQALGQGPQFIFQYYREEENGRGNFPPRFSGLQFPNYSSELNVNALELDDSALYLCASSEGTVEKLFFGSGTQLSVL.